The 16 T cell receptor beta chains given below trace back to one sample, sequenced in a study of T-cell memory formation after mild COVID-19. TCRdb called the 5' RACE reads again in MiXCR, with one record for every CDR3 protein. The sample lists about 88,000 distinct CDR3 sequences; about 23% were seen once. The sample was PBMCs or a T cell subset sorted from them (not recorded which). The receptors were gathered from a man aged 18 to 29 who had mild COVID-19 (a few samples of this study predate the infection). Cell type and time point are not known.

This clonotype has just a few counts. The J gene is TRBJ2-3, the V gene TRBV5-5; D gene uncertain. The CDR3 length is 14 residues. Germline V lookup: CDR1 SGHKS, CDR2 YYEKEE (reference sequence). V was pared by 0 bases and J by 6 bases, with 11 bases between. CDR3 residues: CASSLVGPTDTQYF. DNA for the CDR3: TGTGCCAGCAGCTTGGTAGGCCCAACGGATACGCAGTATTTT.

In its sample, this clonotype was seen many times. The chain is built from TRBV9 and TRBJ1-1, with D tentatively TRBD1 (6 bases). Trimming took off 4 bases at V and 5 bases at J, with 18 bases between the two ends. Germline V gives CDR1 SGDLS, CDR2 YYNGEE. The CDR3 is made up of 15 amino acids. The CDR3 is CASSPTRGALTEAFF. The CDR3 DNA reads as TGTGCCAGCAGCCCAACAAGGGGGGCCCTTACTGAAGCTTTCTTT.

The chain uses TRBV6-4 and TRBJ1-3, with 9 bases fitting TRBD1. This CDR3 comprises 17 residues. Germline V lookup: CDR1 MRHNA, CDR2 SNTAGT. With V trimmed by 0 bases and J by 4 bases, 7 bases remained unmatched. In DNA form, the CDR3 reads TGTGCCAGCAGTGACTCGATTGGGACAGGGAGAGGAAACACCATATATTTT. It encodes CASSDSIGTGRGNTIYF.

This chain uses TRBV19 with TRBJ1-1, with D unresolved. The CDR3 totals 12 residues. Trimming stripped 10 bases from V and 4 bases from J, with 13 bases between. Germline lookup yields CDR1 LNHDA and CDR2 SQIVND (reference sequence). For the CDR3, the DNA is TGTGCCACTAGGACCCTGGGCACTGAAGCTTTCTTT. Translated: CATRTLGTEAFF. The variable domain in full, with the rest retrieved from reference TRBV19 and TRBJ1-1, is DGGITQSPKYLFRKEGQNVTLSCEQNLNHDAMYWYRQDPGQGLRLIYYSQIVNDFQKGDIAEGYSVSREKKESFPLTVTSAQKNPTAFYLCATRTLGTEAFFGQGTRLTVV.

V gene TRBV15 combines with J gene TRBJ2-7; D might be TRBD2 (6 bases). V gave up 6 bases and J gave up 9 bases, with 6 bases separating them. Germline assignment: CDR1 LNHNV and CDR2 YYDKDF (reference sequence). CDR3 length equals 9 residues. The CDR3 DNA reads TGTGCCACCAGGGAGGGGCAGTACGTC. Translating it yields CATREGQYV.

CDR3 amino acids: CSASRRDSYEQFF. The CDR3 region has the DNA TGCAGTGCAAGCCGCCGGGACTCGTATGAGCAGTTCTTC. V gene TRBV20-1 combines with J gene TRBJ2-1; maybe TRBD2 (6 bases). Germline V gene sequence: CDR1 DFQATT, CDR2 SNEGSKA (reference sequence). V lost 6 bases and J lost 8, with 17 bases in between. The CDR3 loop spans 13 amino acids.

This clonotype was observed a few times. The V gene is TRBV20-1, the J gene TRBJ1-5, with no clear D. Germline V gene lookup returns CDR1 DFQATT and CDR2 SNEGSKA (reference sequence). V lost 3 bases to trimming and J lost 1 base, with 10 bases between them. The CDR3 is made up of 14 amino acids. For the CDR3, the DNA is TGCAGTGCTAGGGCGTTTGGGAGCAATCAGCCCCAGCATTTT. It is translated as CSARAFGSNQPQHF.

The V and J genes are TRBV5-6 and TRBJ2-7; TRBD2 might be the D (7 bases). CDR3 length: 14 residues. From germline, CDR1 is SGHDT and CDR2 YYEEEE. The V and J ends lost 7 bases and 4 bases respectively, with 18 bases between them. In nucleotides, the CDR3 is TGTGCCAGCCACTGGGGGGGCGTACCGTACGAGCAGTACTTC. It codes for CASHWGGVPYEQYF.

This clonotype has a handful of counts. This chain uses TRBV29-1 with TRBJ2-2; TRBD2 matches 7 bases. This CDR3 is 15 amino acids long. Germline V gives CDR1 SQVTM, CDR2 ANQGSEA. The trim removed 0 bases at V and 2 bases at J, leaving 3 bases unmatched. The CDR3 region has the DNA TGCAGCGTTGAAGATGGGGGACTAAACACCGGGGAGCTGTTTTTT. Its translation is CSVEDGGLNTGELFF.

This chain uses TRBV7-8 with TRBJ2-7; D gene ambiguous. V was trimmed by 1 base and J by 0 bases, leaving 7 bases between them. The CDR3 spans 14 residues. The germline V gene has CDR1 SGHVS and CDR2 FQNEAQ. The CDR3 loop reads CASSLDRSSYEQYF. The DNA for the CDR3 is TGTGCCAGCAGCTTAGACCGCAGCTCCTACGAGCAGTACTTC.

The V call is TRBV4-1, the J call TRBJ1-1; a possible D gene is TRBD1 (5 bases). V was cut by 3 bases and J by 7 bases, with 18 bases left in between. The V gene's germline CDR1 is MGHRA and CDR2 YSYEKL. The CDR3 is 15 residues long. The CDR3 sequence: CASSQEPDSWVEAFF. The CDR3 DNA reads as TGCGCCAGCAGCCAGGAGCCTGACAGTTGGGTTGAAGCTTTCTTT.

The rearrangement links TRBV25-1 to TRBJ1-5; D is possibly TRBD1 (5 bases). The V end was cut by 4 bases, the J end by 2 bases, with 6 bases between. This CDR3 region has 13 residues. CDR1 and CDR2 from the germline V gene are MGHDK and SYGVNS. The CDR3 spells CASSARGNQPQHF. The CDR3 bases are TGTGCCAGCAGTGCCAGGGGCAATCAGCCCCAGCATTTT.

This clonotype was counted at least ten times. The rearrangement joins TRBV20-1 to TRBJ2-1, with D possibly TRBD1 on 5 matching bases. CDR1 DFQATT and CDR2 SNEGSKA come from the germline V gene (reference sequence). The ends were cut back, 1 base at V and 8 bases at J, with 18 bases in the middle. The CDR3 consists of 15 residues. The chain's CDR3 is CSARVDRRVGDEQFF. The DNA for the CDR3 is TGCAGTGCTAGAGTTGACCGCAGGGTCGGAGATGAGCAGTTCTTC.

This clonotype was found a few times. V usage is TRBV29-1 and J usage is TRBJ1-1, with D unresolved. The V end was cut by 6 bases, the J end by 8 bases, with 16 bases between. The CDR3 has 12 amino acids. CDR1 is SQVTM and CDR2 is ANQGSEA in the germline V gene. The CDR3: CSVPKSEGEAFF. CDR3 coding DNA: TGCAGCGTCCCCAAGAGCGAAGGAGAAGCTTTCTTT.

The V call is TRBV19, the J call TRBJ2-3, with D maybe TRBD2 (5 bases). Trimming left V 3 bases short and J 3 bases short, with 16 bases between. The germline V gene has CDR1 LNHDA and CDR2 SQIVND (reference sequence). This CDR3 region has 16 residues. The CDR3 here is CASSMGPGEGTDTQYF. CDR3 DNA sequence: TGTGCCAGTAGTATGGGTCCCGGAGAGGGTACAGATACGCAGTATTTT.

In this sample, this clonotype turned up a few times. J is TRBJ2-1 and V is TRBV29-1; the D gene is possibly TRBD2 (6 bases). CDR3 length: 12 amino acids. With 5 bases removed from V and 9 bases from J, the gap between germline ends came to 14 bases. CDR1 SQVTM and CDR2 ANQGSEA come from the germline V gene. In DNA, the CDR3 is TGCAGCGTTTTCATCGACGGGGGTGAGCAGTTCTTC. It yields the protein CSVFIDGGEQFF.